The clone carrying this TCR beta chain rates as medium-sized (0.01 to 0.1%). This record belongs to a study of T cells after yellow fever vaccination. Whole-study context: CD3, CD45RA, CCR7 and CD95 guided sorting of the EM, EMRA, CM and Tscm memory subsets. Study results and caveats: Sequencing of sorted memory subsets on day 0 failed to detect almost all vaccine-responding clonotypes.

TCRdb fed the 5' RACE reads into MiXCR, producing one record per CDR3 protein. The profile covers several thousand distinct CDR3 sequences, with less than 10% appearing a single time and about 1.5% taken by the ten largest. The CDR3 totals 14 residues. Germline lookup yields CDR1 LGHDT and CDR2 YNNKEL (reference sequence). V lost 0 bases and J lost 4, with 10 bases in between. This receptor was identified in a man aged 25 to 40 who received the YFV17D yellow fever vaccine. This specimen was PBMCs, either bulk or a sorted T-cell subset (CD4+, CD8+, memory, or dextramer-sorted; not recorded which), taken 15 days after the yellow fever booster vaccination. The V call is TRBV3-1, the J call TRBJ2-7; a weak D match, TRBD2 (6 bases). The CDR3 region is CASSQEGLYYEQYF. In DNA, the CDR3 is TGTGCCAGCAGCCAAGAAGGACTATATTACGAGCAGTACTTC.